This T cell receptor beta chain appears in the sequencing data of a study of identical twins. TCRdb called the 5' RACE reads again in MiXCR, with one record for every CDR3 protein. Among about 890,000 distinct CDR3 sequences listed, around 12% were seen once. This clonotype was counted many times. CDR3 length equals 17 residues. Germline V gene sequence: CDR1 MGHDK, CDR2 SYGVNS. V was clipped by 4 bases and J by 0 bases, with 17 bases between them. The same data also contributed to another study, on yellow fever vaccine responses in identical twins.

The chain couples TRBV25-1 to TRBJ2-3; D tentatively fits TRBD1 or TRBD2 (5 bases each). Sequences were obtained from PBMCs. The origin of this receptor is a woman between 18 and 30 years old in good health. CDR3 sequence: CASSGARGSFSTDTQYF. For the CDR3, the DNA is TGTGCCAGCAGTGGGGCCCGGGGCAGTTTTAGCACAGATACGCAGTATTTT. The whole variable domain, remainder taken from reference TRBV25-1 and TRBJ2-3, is EADIYQTPRYLVIGTGKKITLECSQTMGHDKMYWYQQDPGMELHLIHYSYGVNSTEKGDLSSESTVSRIRTEHFPLTLESARPSHTSQYLCASSGARGSFSTDTQYFGPGTRLTVL.